These 3 T cell receptor beta chains share one sample of origin, sequenced in a study of T-cell memory formation after mild COVID-19. MiXCR, applied by TCRdb to the 5' RACE reads, yields one record per CDR3 protein. The data show about 560,000 distinct CDR3 sequences, 20% to 25% seen once. Sequenced: PBMCs or a T cell subset sorted from them (not recorded which). The source of these receptors is an adult woman who had mild COVID-19 (a few samples of this study predate the infection). Cell type and time point are not known.

Only a few counts were recorded for this clonotype. The chain employs TRBV30 and TRBJ1-1; a possible D gene is TRBD1 (6 bases). The CDR3 length is 13 residues. Trimming pared 1 base from V and 5 bases from J, leaving 11 bases between. Per the germline V gene, CDR1 is GTSNPN and CDR2 is SVGIG (reference sequence). The CDR3 coding sequence is TGTGCCTGGAGTGGGGGAAGGGGGACTGAAGCTTTCTTT. Translation: CAWSGGRGTEAFF.

This clonotype was recorded a few times. This sequence joins TRBV20-1 and TRBJ2-1; D gene ambiguous. The germline gives CDR1 DFQATT, CDR2 SNEGSKA (reference sequence). The CDR3 length is 13 residues. V shed 2 bases and J shed 6 bases, with 11 bases lying between them. This CDR3 is CSARPLNRNEQFF. The CDR3 region has the DNA TGCAGTGCTAGACCGTTAAACCGCAATGAGCAGTTCTTC.

This clonotype came up a few times. V gene TRBV7-3 combines with J gene TRBJ2-2; D ambiguous. Germline V gene lookup returns CDR1 SGHTA and CDR2 FQGTGA. The CDR3 is 15 amino acids. V lost 1 base to trimming and J lost 0 bases, with 6 bases between them. The DNA for the CDR3 is TGTGCCAGCAGCTTAATGGGTGCGAACACCGGGGAGCTGTTTTTT. Translated, it gives CASSLMGANTGELFF.